Below are 15 T cell receptor beta chains sequenced from a single sample in a study of blood T cell repertoires in COVID-19. Produced via immunoSEQ multiplex PCR; TCRdb's table is partial and in-frame only. The table lists tens of thousands of clones, roughly four fifths of them singletons. What was sequenced was peripheral blood. Receptors originate from an elderly man with acute or convalescent COVID-19.

The rearrangement joins TRBV24-1 to TRBJ2-1, with D possibly matching TRBD1 (6 bases). The CDR3 length is 16 residues. In germline, CDR1 is KGHDR, CDR2 SFDVKD. V was clipped by 3 bases and J by 6 bases, with 17 bases between them. CDR3 coding DNA: TGTGCCACCAGTGATACAACAGGGCAACCTTCCAATGAGCAGTTCTTC. Its translation is CATSDTTGQPSNEQFF.

The V and J genes are TRBV3-1 (or the pseudogene TRBV3-2) and TRBJ2-3, with TRBD2 as a possible D gene (6 bases). Germline CDR1 LGHDT, CDR2 YNNKEL (reference sequence). The germline V and J ends were trimmed by 0 bases and 3 bases, with 10 bases remaining between them. The CDR3 runs 15 residues. This CDR3 is CASSQDWGETDTQYF. The DNA for the CDR3 is TGTGCCAGCAGCCAAGATTGGGGGGAAACAGATACGCAGTATTTT.

V is TRBV18 and J is TRBJ1-1; tentative D call: TRBD1 (6 bases). The V end was cut by 5 bases, the J end by 1 base, with 17 bases between. The V gene's germline CDR1 is KGHSH and CDR2 LQKENI. The CDR3 is 16 residues long. CDR3 protein: CASSFRDTSSNTEAFF. As DNA, the CDR3 is TGTGCCAGCTCATTCCGGGACACCTCTTCGAACACTGAAGCTTTCTTT. Filled out from reference TRBV18 and TRBJ1-1, the complete variable domain reads NAGVMQNPRHLVRRRGQEARLRCSPMKGHSHVYWYRQLPEEGLKFMVYLQKENIIDESGMPKERFSAEFPKEGPSILRIQQVVRGDSAAYFCASSFRDTSSNTEAFFGQGTRLTVV.

The chain has TRBV5-5 and TRBJ1-5; 8 bases are shared with TRBD1. CDR1 and CDR2 (germline): SGHKS, YYEKEE (reference sequence). Losses at the gene ends were 3 bases for V and 5 bases for J; bases not matched to a gene: 4. The CDR3 is 14 residues long. CDR3 amino acids: CASSSGTGYQPQHF. The CDR3 DNA reads TGTGCCAGCAGCTCCGGGACAGGCTATCAGCCCCAGCATTTT.

This chain connects TRBV19 to TRBJ1-4, with D perhaps TRBD1 (5 bases). Germline V lookup: CDR1 LNHDA, CDR2 SQIVND (reference sequence). Trimming took off 5 bases at V and 1 base at J, with 11 bases between the two ends. The CDR3 is made up of 15 amino acids. CDR3 sequence reads: CASSLTGQTNEKLFF. The CDR3, as DNA: TGTGCCAGTAGTCTTACAGGACAAACTAATGAAAAACTGTTTTTT.

This rearrangement joins TRBV5-8 to TRBJ2-3; maybe TRBD1 (5 bases). The germline V gene encodes CDR1 SGHTS and CDR2 YDEGEE. The CDR3 runs 13 residues. The germline V and J ends were trimmed by 2 bases and 3 bases, with 7 bases remaining between them. For the CDR3, the DNA is TGTGCCAGCAGCTTCCCAGGGACAGATACGCAGTATTTT. Its translation is CASSFPGTDTQYF. The whole variable domain, filled in from reference TRBV5-8 and TRBJ2-3, reads EAGVTQSPTHLIKTRGQQATLRCSPISGHTSVYWYQQALGLGLQFLLWYDEGEERNRGNFPPRFSGRQFPNYSSELNVNALELEDSALYLCASSFPGTDTQYFGPGTRLTVL.

The V and J genes are TRBV6-1 and TRBJ2-2; 7 positions agree with TRBD2. The CDR3 is 17 amino acids. Trimming cost V 4 bases and J 3 bases; bases outside gene matches: 11. Germline lookup yields CDR1 MNHNS and CDR2 SASEGT. CDR3 loop: CASSGRSGRGYTGELFF. CDR3 sequence (DNA): TGTGCCAGCAGTGGAAGGTCAGGGAGGGGTTACACCGGGGAGCTGTTTTTT.

The rearrangement uses TRBV28 and TRBJ1-1; D remains unclear. This CDR3 has 13 residues. The germline V gene has CDR1 MDHEN and CDR2 SYDVKM. V was trimmed by 6 bases and J by 3 bases, leaving 11 bases between them. Here the CDR3 DNA reads TGTGCCAGCAGCTCTCAGGTATACACTGAAGCTTTCTTT. Protein: CASSSQVYTEAFF.

The J gene is TRBJ2-1, the V gene TRBV6-2 or TRBV6-3; 11 bases line up with TRBD1. V dropped 4 bases and J dropped 8; count of bases not matched to a gene: 13. Germline CDR1 reads MNHEY; CDR2 reads SVGEGT. This CDR3 spans 17 amino acids. As DNA, the CDR3 is TGTGCCAGCAGTTCCTACTTTTCGGACAGGGGGCAGGATGAGCAGTTCTTC. Its protein product is CASSSYFSDRGQDEQFF.

The chain links TRBV4-3 to TRBJ1-6, with D perhaps TRBD1 (5 bases). CDR1 and CDR2 (germline): LGHNA, YSLEER. The CDR3 is 14 residues long. Between the trimmed V and J ends, which lost 4 bases and 4 bases, there was a span of 8 bases. CDR3 region: CASSLREYNSPLHF. In DNA form, the CDR3 reads TGCGCCAGCAGCCTCAGGGAATATAATTCACCCCTCCACTTT.

The chain has TRBV6-6 and TRBJ2-1; D is undetermined. The CDR3 contains 12 residues. The V end was cut by 4 bases, the J end by 7 bases, with 8 bases between. Germline loops: CDR1 MNHNY, CDR2 SVGAGI (reference sequence). DNA for the CDR3: TGTGCCAGCAGTTCCGCGGCGAATGAGCAGTTCTTC. Protein sequence: CASSSAANEQFF.

The J gene is TRBJ1-4, the V gene TRBV15, with 7 positions matching TRBD1. V lost 0 bases to trimming and J lost 1 base; unmatched junction nucleotides: 2. Germline V gene sequence: CDR1 LNHNV, CDR2 YYDKDF (reference sequence). The CDR3 has 16 residues. The CDR3 sequence: CATSRDRDRTNEKLFF. CDR3 coding DNA: TGTGCCACCAGCAGAGATAGGGACAGAACTAATGAAAAACTGTTTTTT.

The rearrangement uses TRBV6-1 and TRBJ2-3; 9 nucleotides agree with TRBD2. There are 19 residues in the CDR3. The ends lost 0 bases at V and 5 bases at J; junction bases unmatched: 15. Germline lookup yields CDR1 MNHNS and CDR2 SASEGT. Here the CDR3 reads CASSEAPQGLAGVVDTQYF. CDR3 nucleotide sequence: TGTGCCAGCAGTGAAGCGCCCCAGGGTTTAGCGGGAGTGGTAGATACGCAGTATTTT.

The genes are TRBV3-1 (or the pseudogene TRBV3-2) and TRBJ1-5; D not resolved. The CDR3 has 16 amino acids. The germline V gene has CDR1 LGHDT and CDR2 YNNKEL (reference sequence). V dropped 1 base and J dropped 2 bases, with 12 bases sitting between them. CDR3 residues: CASSQAAGFGNQPQHF. Here the CDR3 DNA reads TGTGCCAGCAGCCAAGCGGCGGGGTTTGGCAATCAGCCCCAGCATTTT.

The table lists this clone with a count of one. V and J are TRBV28 and TRBJ2-3, with 7 bases that match TRBD2. The CDR3 runs 17 residues. V lost 1 base, J lost 1 base, and 8 bases stayed unmatched. The germline V gene encodes CDR1 MDHEN and CDR2 SYDVKM. In DNA form, the CDR3 reads TGTGCCAGCAGTTTATTCCGCGGGGGATCGGGCACAGATACGCAGTATTTT. Its protein is CASSLFRGGSGTDTQYF.